This entry features one T cell receptor beta chain sequence. The antigen remains unidentified. Vbeta (60) and Jbeta (13) primers were used in the PCR. Assay used: immunoSEQ multiplex PCR; TCRdb lists only in-frame clones, some missing. Here the sample spans roughly 190,000 clones, roughly 86% being singletons. The CDR3 is 15 amino acids. The ends were cut back, 1 base at V and 4 bases at J, with 11 bases in the middle. CDR1 MDHEN and CDR2 SYDVKM come from the germline V gene. The sample belongs to a study of cytomegalovirus exposure and HLA in healthy donors. Study findings and constraints: Several V segments, TRBV6-2 and TRBV6-3 among them, could not be told apart and were dropped. The authors enumerated 150 to 200 TCR beta chains as linked to cytomegalovirus. HLA restriction was apparent for most CMV-associated TCR beta chains in a later analysis. For most TCR beta V segments, an earlier analysis put the productive rate at about 87% or about 30% of the time.

This receptor was obtained from a woman aged 18 to 35 in good health and CMV-seronegative. Sample: PBMCs. The rearrangement uses TRBV28 and TRBJ1-5; tentative D call: TRBD1 (6 bases). The CDR3 loop reads CASSLLQGLNQPQHF. CDR3 sequence (DNA): TGTGCCAGCAGTTTATTGCAGGGGTTAAATCAGCCCCAGCATTTT.